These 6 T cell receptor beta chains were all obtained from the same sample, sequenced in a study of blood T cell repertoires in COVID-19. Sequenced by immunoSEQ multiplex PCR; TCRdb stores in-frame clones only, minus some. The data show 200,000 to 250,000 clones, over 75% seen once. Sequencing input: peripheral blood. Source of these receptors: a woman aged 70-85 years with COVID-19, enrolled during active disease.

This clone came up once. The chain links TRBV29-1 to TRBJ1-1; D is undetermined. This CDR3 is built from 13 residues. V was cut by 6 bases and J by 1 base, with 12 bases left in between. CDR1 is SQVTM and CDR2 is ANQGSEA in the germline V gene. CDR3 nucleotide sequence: TGCAGCGTGTTCGAGGGTCCGAACACTGAAGCTTTCTTT. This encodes CSVFEGPNTEAFF.

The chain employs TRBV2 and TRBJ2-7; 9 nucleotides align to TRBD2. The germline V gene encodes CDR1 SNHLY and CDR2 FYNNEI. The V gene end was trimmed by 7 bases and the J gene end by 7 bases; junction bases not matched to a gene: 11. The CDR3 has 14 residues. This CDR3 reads CASMLVAGELEQYF. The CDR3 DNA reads TGTGCCAGCATGCTAGTAGCGGGAGAGCTTGAGCAGTACTTC. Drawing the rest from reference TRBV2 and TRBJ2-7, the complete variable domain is EPEVTQTPSHQVTQMGQEVILRCVPISNHLYFYWYRQILGQKVEFLVSFYNNEISEKSEIFDDQFSVERPDGSNFTLKIRSTKLEDSAMYFCASMLVAGELEQYFGPGTRLTVT.

The CDR3 region has the DNA TGCGCCAGCAGCTATTTGGGGCTGGGTAATGAAAAACTGTTTTTT. It encodes CASSYLGLGNEKLFF. The chain joins TRBV4-1 to TRBJ1-4; D perhaps matches TRBD1 (5 bases). The CDR3 has 15 residues. From germline, CDR1 is MGHRA and CDR2 YSYEKL. V was cut by 5 bases and J by 4 bases, with 14 bases left in between.

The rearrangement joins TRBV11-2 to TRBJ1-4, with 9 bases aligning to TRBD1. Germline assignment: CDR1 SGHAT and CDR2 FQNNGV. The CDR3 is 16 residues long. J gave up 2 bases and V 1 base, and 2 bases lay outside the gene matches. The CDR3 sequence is CASSLGDRVTNEKLFF. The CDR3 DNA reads TGTGCCAGCAGCTTAGGGGACAGGGTCACTAATGAAAAACTGTTTTTT.

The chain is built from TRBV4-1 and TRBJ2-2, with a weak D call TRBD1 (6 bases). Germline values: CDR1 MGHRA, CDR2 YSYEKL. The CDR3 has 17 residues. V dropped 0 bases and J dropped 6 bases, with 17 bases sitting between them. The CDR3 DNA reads TGCGCCAGCAGCCAAGACCTGGGGGCCGTTGTACCCGGGGAGCTGTTTTTT. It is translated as CASSQDLGAVVPGELFF.

The CDR3 here is CASSFDRMTYEQYF. CDR3 sequence (DNA): TGTGCCAGCAGCTTCGACAGGATGACCTACGAGCAGTACTTC. This rearrangement joins TRBV11-3 to TRBJ2-7, with D possibly matching TRBD1 (6 bases). This CDR3 has 14 amino acids. V lost 3 bases and J lost 2, with 11 bases in between. Germline CDR1 and CDR2: SGHNT and YENEEA.